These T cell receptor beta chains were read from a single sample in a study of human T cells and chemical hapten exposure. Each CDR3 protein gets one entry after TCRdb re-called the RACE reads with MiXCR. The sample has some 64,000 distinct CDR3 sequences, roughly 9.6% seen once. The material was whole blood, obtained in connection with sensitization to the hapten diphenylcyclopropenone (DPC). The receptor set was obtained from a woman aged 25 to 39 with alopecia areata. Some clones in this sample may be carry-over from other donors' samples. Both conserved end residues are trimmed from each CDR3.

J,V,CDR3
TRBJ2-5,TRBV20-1,SGSAGGQETQY
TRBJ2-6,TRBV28,ASSTGVRYGANVLT
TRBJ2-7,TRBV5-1,ASSLEGSGTPNAQY
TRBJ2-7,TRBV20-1,SASPDRDDEQY
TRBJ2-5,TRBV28,ASSPTTGTRMGQETQY
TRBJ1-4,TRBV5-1,ASSLLRPDEKLF
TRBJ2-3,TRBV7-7,ASSKEGADTQY
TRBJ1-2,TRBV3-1,ASSQDSSINYGYT
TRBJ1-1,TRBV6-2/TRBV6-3,ASEDLQGNTEAF
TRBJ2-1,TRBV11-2,ASRDSGRSTYNEQF
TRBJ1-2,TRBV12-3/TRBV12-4,ASSDLGQALYGYT
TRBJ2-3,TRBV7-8,ASSRGVAGADTQY
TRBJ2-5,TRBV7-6,ASSPLGGLAGEETQY
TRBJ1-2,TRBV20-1,SASLVSGYGYT
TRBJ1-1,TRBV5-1,ASSTADSYTEAF
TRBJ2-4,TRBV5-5,ASSWRITGDIQY
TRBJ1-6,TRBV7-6,ASSLVDRGSPLH
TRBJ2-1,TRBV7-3,ASSLYAGLDDNEQF
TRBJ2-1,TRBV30,AWSKVGSYNEQF
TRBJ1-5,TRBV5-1,ASSPDGQGGRH